The entry that follows covers one T cell receptor beta chain sequence. Its antigen is currently unknown. This entry belongs to a study of early stage breast cancer tumors. About the research overall: ER+/PR+/HER2- status applied to about 80% of the 16 invasive breast tumors.

Generated by immunoSEQ multiplex PCR, the TCRdb table keeps only in-frame clones and is missing some. This table has under 30,000 clones, about 70% appearing once. The CDR3 totals 14 residues. With 1 base removed from V and 7 bases from J, the gap between germline ends came to 11 bases. Germline CDR1 is SEHNR and CDR2 is FQNEAQ (reference sequence). General study results and limits: Compared with adjacent normal breast, tumors showed 2.5 to 3-fold denser, more clonal T cells.

The sample taken for sequencing was blood. The chain combines TRBV7-9 with TRBJ2-1; no definite D call. This TCR was recovered from a person aged 45 to 59 with breast cancer. CDR3: CASSLVPPANEQFF. CDR3 coding DNA: TGTGCCAGCAGCTTAGTTCCCCCGGCAAATGAGCAGTTCTTC.